This T cell receptor (beta chain) emerged from a study of vaccination and CD4 T cells after COVID-19. Study context: Stimuli were overlapping spike peptide pools of SARS-CoV-2 and three common cold coronaviruses (HCoV-NL63, HCoV-OC43, HCoV-229E). Findings and caveats of the study: Convalescent patients' median share of reactive clones seen only post-vaccination was about 86%.

As for treatment: 10-day PBMC culture with coronavirus spike peptide pools or control peptides (ViraFEST assay). The CDR3 is made up of 15 amino acids. The germline gives CDR1 SGHVS, CDR2 FQNEAQ. Germline trimming cut 5 bases from V and 6 bases from J; bases unmatched to any gene: 11. About this clonotype itself: Its antigen is still unknown.

An Oncomine TCR Beta short-read assay was used to sequence the DNA from cultured CD4+ T cells. One entry per CDR3 protein results from TCRdb running MiXCR on the PCR reads. The table includes more than 8,000 distinct CDR3 sequences, 26% detected once. The genes are TRBV7-8 and TRBJ2-7; 9 nucleotides line up with TRBD2. This sample comprised CD4+ T cells from blood, cultured in vitro, obtained after SARS-CoV-2 vaccination. This clonotype was sampled from a human donor who had recovered from COVID-19. The CDR3 protein is CASSLLSGSAGEQYF. For the CDR3, the DNA is TGTGCCAGCAGCCTCCTTAGCGGGAGTGCGGGCGAGCAGTACTTC.